Presented here are 4 T cell receptor beta chains from one specimen sequenced in a study of cytomegalovirus exposure and HLA in healthy donors. PCR primers comprised 60 Vbeta and 13 Jbeta primers. TCRdb's table, derived via immunoSEQ multiplex PCR, lists solely in-frame clones and lacks some. The repertoire holds 200,000 to 250,000 clones, with almost 85% as singletons. Sequencing was carried out using PBMCs. Source of these receptors: a woman aged 40 to 55 in good health and CMV-seronegative.

The genes are TRBV10-2 and TRBJ2-6, with 13 bases fitting TRBD2. Germline lookup yields CDR1 WSHSY and CDR2 SAAADI. V gave up 6 bases and J gave up 0 bases; unmatched junction bases: 2. The CDR3 sequence is 17 residues long. The CDR3 here is CASRTSGGTSGANVLTF. The CDR3 DNA is TGCGCCAGCAGGACTAGCGGGGGGACCTCTGGGGCCAACGTCCTGACTTTC.

The chain links TRBV5-4 to TRBJ1-1; 9 bases match TRBD1. The CDR3 runs 14 residues. V lost 0 bases to trimming and J lost 5 bases; unmatched junction nucleotides: 2. From germline, CDR1 is SGHNT and CDR2 YYREEE (reference sequence). The CDR3 spells CASSLATGGTEAFF. The CDR3 DNA reads as TGTGCCAGCAGCTTGGCGACAGGGGGGACTGAAGCTTTCTTT.

This chain uses TRBV7-8 with TRBJ2-1; TRBD2 is a possible D gene (5 bases). This CDR3 has 12 amino acids. V lost 5 bases and J lost 14, with 16 bases in between. Looked up from germline, CDR1 is SGHVS and CDR2 is FQNEAQ. For the CDR3, the DNA is TGTGCCAGCAGCGGCGAGGGTCGCATTAAGTTCTTC. As protein: CASSGEGRIKFF.

The rearrangement joins TRBV30 to TRBJ1-5; the D gene is possibly TRBD1 (5 bases). The CDR3 has 13 residues. The germline gives CDR1 GTSNPN, CDR2 SVGIG (reference sequence). The ends were cut back, 2 bases at V and 5 bases at J, with 10 bases in the middle. CDR3 amino acids: CAWSSGNDQPQHF. The CDR3 nucleotides read TGTGCCTGGAGTTCAGGGAATGATCAGCCCCAGCATTTT.